Described below is a single T cell receptor (beta chain) sequence and its context. Sequenced by immunoSEQ multiplex PCR; TCRdb stores in-frame clones only, minus some. The data contain over 55,000 clones, 80% to 90% of them singletons. The data originate from a study of OX40 agonist ivuxolimab in advanced cancers. This CDR3 is built from 15 residues. V lost 3 bases and J 4 bases, leaving 16 bases between the germline ends. Germline loops: CDR1 SGHRS, CDR2 YFSETQ. The chain couples TRBV5-1 to TRBJ1-2; perhaps TRBD1 as D (6 bases). The source is an adult with an advanced solid tumor such as melanoma, head and neck, liver or kidney cancer. This specimen consisted of CD4+ or CD8+ T cells sorted from blood, obtained in a trial of the OX40 agonist ivuxolimab. The CDR3 DNA sequence: TGCGCCAGCAGCTCACTGGGACAACCCCTCTATGGCTACACCTTC. It is translated as CASSSLGQPLYGYTF.